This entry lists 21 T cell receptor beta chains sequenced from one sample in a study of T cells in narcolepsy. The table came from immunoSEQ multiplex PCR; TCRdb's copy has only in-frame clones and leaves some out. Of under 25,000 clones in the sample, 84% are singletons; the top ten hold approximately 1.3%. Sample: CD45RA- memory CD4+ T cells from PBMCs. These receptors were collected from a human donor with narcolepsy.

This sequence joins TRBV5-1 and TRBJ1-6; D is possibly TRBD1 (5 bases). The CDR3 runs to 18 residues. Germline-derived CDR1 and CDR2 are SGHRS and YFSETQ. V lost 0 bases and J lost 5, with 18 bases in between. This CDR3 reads CASSLVSGRTTNNSPLHF. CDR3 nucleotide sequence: TGCGCCAGCAGCTTGGTTTCCGGCAGGACAACGAATAATTCACCCCTCCACTTT.

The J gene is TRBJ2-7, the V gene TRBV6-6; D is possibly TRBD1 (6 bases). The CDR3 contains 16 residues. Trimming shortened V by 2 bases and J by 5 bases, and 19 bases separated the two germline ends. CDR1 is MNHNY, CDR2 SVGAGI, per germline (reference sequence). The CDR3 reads CASSYPGQRGLDEQYF. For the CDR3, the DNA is TGTGCCAGCAGTTACCCAGGACAGAGGGGTTTGGACGAGCAGTACTTC.

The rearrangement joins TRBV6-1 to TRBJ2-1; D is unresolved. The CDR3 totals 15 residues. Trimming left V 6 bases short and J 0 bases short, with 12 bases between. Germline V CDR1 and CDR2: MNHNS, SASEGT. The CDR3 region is CASRTDLISYNEQFF. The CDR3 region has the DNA TGTGCCAGCAGAACTGACTTAATCTCCTACAATGAGCAGTTCTTC.

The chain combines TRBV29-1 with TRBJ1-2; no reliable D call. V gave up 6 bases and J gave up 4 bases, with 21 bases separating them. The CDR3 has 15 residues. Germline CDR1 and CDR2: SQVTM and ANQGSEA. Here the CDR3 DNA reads TGCAGCGTGGACTTTCGACCGACCGGTAGCTATGGCTACACCTTC. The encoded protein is CSVDFRPTGSYGYTF.

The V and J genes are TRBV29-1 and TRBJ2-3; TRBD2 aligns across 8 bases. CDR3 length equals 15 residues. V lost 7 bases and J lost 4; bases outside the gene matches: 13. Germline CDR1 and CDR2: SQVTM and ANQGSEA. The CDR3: CSAQINGRAADTQYF. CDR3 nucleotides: TGCAGCGCCCAAATTAACGGGAGGGCGGCAGATACGCAGTATTTT.

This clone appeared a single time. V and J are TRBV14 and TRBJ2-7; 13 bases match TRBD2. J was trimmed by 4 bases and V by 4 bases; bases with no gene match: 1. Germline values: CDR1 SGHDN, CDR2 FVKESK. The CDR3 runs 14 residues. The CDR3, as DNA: TGTGCCAGCAGCCCGGGACTAGCGGGGTACGAGCAGTACTTC. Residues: CASSPGLAGYEQYF. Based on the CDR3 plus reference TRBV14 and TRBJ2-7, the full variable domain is EAGVTQFPSHSVIEKGQTVTLRCDPISGHDNLYWYRRVMGKEIKFLLHFVKESKQDESGMPNNRFLAERTGGTYSTLKVQPAELEDSGVYFCASSPGLAGYEQYFGPGTRLTVT.

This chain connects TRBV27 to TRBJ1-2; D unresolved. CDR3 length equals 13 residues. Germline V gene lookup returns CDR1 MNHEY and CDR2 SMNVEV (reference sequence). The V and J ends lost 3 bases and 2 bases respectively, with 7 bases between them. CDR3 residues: CASSFEGNYGYTF. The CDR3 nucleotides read TGTGCCAGCAGTTTCGAAGGGAACTATGGCTACACCTTC.

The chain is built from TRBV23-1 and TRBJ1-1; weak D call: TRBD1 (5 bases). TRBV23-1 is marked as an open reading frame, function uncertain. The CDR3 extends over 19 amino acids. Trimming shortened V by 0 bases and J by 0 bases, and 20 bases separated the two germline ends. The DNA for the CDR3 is TGCGCCAGCAGTCAATCAGTTCAGAGACAGAGACTTCTGAACACTGAAGCTTTCTTT. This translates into CASSQSVQRQRLLNTEAFF.

The CDR3 DNA reads TGTGCCAGCTCACCACCGGTCCTAGCGGGACCCAATGAGCAGTTCTTC. Its translation: CASSPPVLAGPNEQFF. The chain carries TRBV18 and TRBJ2-1; 9 nucleotides match TRBD2. The CDR3 spans 16 residues. V gave up 0 bases and J gave up 6 bases; unmatched junction bases: 6. Germline-derived CDR1 and CDR2 are KGHSH and LQKENI.

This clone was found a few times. The CDR3 coding sequence is TGTGCCAGCAGCGTAGCCGCCCAGGGACGTGGAAACACCATATATTTT. It is translated as CASSVAAQGRGNTIYF. The chain combines TRBV9 with TRBJ1-3; tentatively, D is TRBD1 (5 bases). V lost 0 bases to trimming and J lost 3 bases, with 13 bases between them. The CDR3 loop spans 16 amino acids. In germline, CDR1 is SGDLS, CDR2 YYNGEE.

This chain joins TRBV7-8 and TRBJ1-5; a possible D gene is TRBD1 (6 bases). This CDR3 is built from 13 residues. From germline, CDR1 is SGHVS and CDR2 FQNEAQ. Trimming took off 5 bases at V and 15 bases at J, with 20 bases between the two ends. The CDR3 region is CASSPRRQAVSHF. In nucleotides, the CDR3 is TGTGCCAGCAGCCCCCGCCGACAGGCTGTATCGCATTTT.

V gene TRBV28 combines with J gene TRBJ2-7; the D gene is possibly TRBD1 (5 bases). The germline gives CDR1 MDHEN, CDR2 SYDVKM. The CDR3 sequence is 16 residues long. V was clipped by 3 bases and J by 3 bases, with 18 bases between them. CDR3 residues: CASSLARTLFYYEQYF. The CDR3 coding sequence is TGTGCCAGCAGTTTGGCTCGGACACTATTCTACTACGAGCAGTACTTC.

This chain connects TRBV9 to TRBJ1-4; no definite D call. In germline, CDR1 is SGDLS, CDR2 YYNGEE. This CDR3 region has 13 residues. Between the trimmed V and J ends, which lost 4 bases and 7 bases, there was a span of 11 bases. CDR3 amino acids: CASSRGVGEKLFF. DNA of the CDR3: TGTGCCAGCAGCCGGGGTGTGGGTGAAAAACTGTTTTTT.

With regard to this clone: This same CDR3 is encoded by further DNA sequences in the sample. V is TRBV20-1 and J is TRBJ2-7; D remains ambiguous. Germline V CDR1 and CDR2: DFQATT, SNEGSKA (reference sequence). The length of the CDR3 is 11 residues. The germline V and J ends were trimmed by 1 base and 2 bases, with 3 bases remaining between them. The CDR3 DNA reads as TGCAGTGCTAGAGCCCCCTACGAGCAGTACTTC. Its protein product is CSARAPYEQYF.

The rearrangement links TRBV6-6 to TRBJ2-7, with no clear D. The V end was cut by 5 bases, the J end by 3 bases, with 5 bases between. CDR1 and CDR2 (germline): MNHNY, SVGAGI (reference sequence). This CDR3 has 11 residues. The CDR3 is CASSPRYEQYF. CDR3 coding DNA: TGTGCCAGCAGTCCTCGCTACGAGCAGTACTTC.

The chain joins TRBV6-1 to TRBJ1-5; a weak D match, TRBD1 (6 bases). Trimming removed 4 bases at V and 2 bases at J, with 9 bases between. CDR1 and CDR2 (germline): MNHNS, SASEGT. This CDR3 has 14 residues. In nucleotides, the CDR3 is TGTGCCAGCAGTGGACGACAGGGCAATCAGCCCCAGCATTTT. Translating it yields CASSGRQGNQPQHF.

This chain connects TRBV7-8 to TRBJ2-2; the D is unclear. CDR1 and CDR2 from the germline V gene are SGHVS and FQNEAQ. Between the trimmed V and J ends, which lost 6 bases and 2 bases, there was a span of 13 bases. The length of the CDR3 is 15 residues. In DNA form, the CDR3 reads TGTGCCAGCAGTCCCCAGACGGTTAACACCGGGGAGCTGTTTTTT. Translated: CASSPQTVNTGELFF.

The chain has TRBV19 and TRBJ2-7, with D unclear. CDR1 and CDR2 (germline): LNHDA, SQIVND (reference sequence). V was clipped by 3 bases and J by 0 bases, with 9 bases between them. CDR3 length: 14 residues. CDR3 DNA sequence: TGTGCCAGTAGTATCTCGACAACCTCCTACGAGCAGTACTTC. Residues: CASSISTTSYEQYF.

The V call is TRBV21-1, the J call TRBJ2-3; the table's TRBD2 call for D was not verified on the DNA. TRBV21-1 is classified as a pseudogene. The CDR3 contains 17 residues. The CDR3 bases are TGTGCCAGCAGCAACGTACTAGCCCCGGCGGGGAAAGATACGCAGTATTTT. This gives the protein CASSNVLAPAGKDTQYF.

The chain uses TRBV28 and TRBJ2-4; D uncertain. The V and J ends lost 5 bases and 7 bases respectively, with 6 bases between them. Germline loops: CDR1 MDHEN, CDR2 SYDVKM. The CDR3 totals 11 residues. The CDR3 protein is CASSGINIQYF. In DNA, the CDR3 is TGTGCCAGCAGTGGTATTAACATTCAGTACTTC.

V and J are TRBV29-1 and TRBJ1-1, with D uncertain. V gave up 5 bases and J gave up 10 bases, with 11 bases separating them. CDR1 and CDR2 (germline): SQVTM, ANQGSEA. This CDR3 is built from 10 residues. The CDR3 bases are TGCAGCGTTCGAGAGTATAGAGCTTTCTTT. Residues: CSVREYRAFF.